Listed here is a single T cell receptor beta chain. Its antigen is currently unknown. The CDR3 consists of 12 residues. V lost 6 bases to trimming and J lost 1 base, with 4 bases between them. CDR1 is MGHRA, CDR2 YSYEKL, per germline. RNA extraction and reverse transcription yielded cDNA as sequencing template. Sequencing used immunoSEQ multiplex PCR; TCRdb keeps in-frame clones, though not all of them. The table lists 130,000 to 150,000 clones, 75% to 85% of them singletons. This specimen belongs to a study of CD8+ T cells in alopecia areata. Overall study context: Those treated were given oral tofacitinib at 5 to 10 mg twice daily. The drug, tofacitinib, lasted 6 to 18 months, followed by 6 months off drug.

Treatment noted: oral pan-JAK inhibitor, 5-10 mg twice daily. Study-level points and caveats: The treated group had a single nonresponder, limiting CD8+ expansion-response conclusions.

The sequence was collected from a human donor with alopecia areata. The material sequenced was CD8+ T cells sorted from blood, taken at week 4, from a patient treated with tofacitinib. The V and J genes are TRBV4-1 and TRBJ1-5, with D uncertain. The CDR3 region is CASSNSNQPQHF. The CDR3 bases are TGCGCCAGCAGTAACAGCAATCAGCCCCAGCATTTT.